Below, 11 T cell receptor beta chains from the same sample are listed, as sequenced in a study of cytomegalovirus exposure and HLA in healthy donors. PCR used 60 Vbeta primers and 13 Jbeta primers. Sequencing used immunoSEQ multiplex PCR; TCRdb keeps in-frame clones, though not all of them. Among 150,000 or so clones, around 81% were seen once, and the ten largest hold around 1%. Sequencing used PBMCs. All receptors derive from a woman in her thirties or forties in good health and CMV-seronegative.

The rearrangement joins TRBV5-6 to TRBJ1-2; no definite D call. Trimming removed 0 bases at V and 8 bases at J, with 8 bases between. The length of the CDR3 is 12 residues. Per the germline V gene, CDR1 is SGHDT and CDR2 is YYEEEE. This CDR3 is CASSLGIRGYTF. In DNA, the CDR3 is TGTGCCAGCAGCTTGGGTATTCGGGGCTACACCTTC.

The rearrangement uses TRBV30 and TRBJ1-5, with 7 bases aligning to TRBD1. V lost 4 bases to trimming and J lost 5 bases; unmatched junction nucleotides: 5. This CDR3 region has 13 residues. The germline gives CDR1 GTSNPN, CDR2 SVGIG (reference sequence). CDR3 nucleotides: TGTGCCTGGACCACCCAGGGGGATCAGCCCCAGCATTTT. Translated: CAWTTQGDQPQHF.

V gene TRBV5-5 combines with J gene TRBJ1-4, with TRBD1 identical over 7 bases. Germline assignment: CDR1 SGHKS and CDR2 YYEKEE (reference sequence). CDR3 length: 14 residues. The V and J ends lost 4 bases and 8 bases, in that order; junction bases with no gene match: 8. The CDR3 DNA reads TGTGCCAGCAGCCTCACAGGGGTGCGGGAAAAACTGTTTTTT. Encoded protein: CASSLTGVREKLFF.

The chain is built from TRBV30 and TRBJ1-5, with unresolved D. From germline, CDR1 is GTSNPN and CDR2 SVGIG (reference sequence). Trimming took off 5 bases at V and 4 bases at J, with 9 bases between the two ends. The CDR3 length is 12 residues. Here the CDR3 DNA reads TGTGCCTGGGGGAGACCAAATCAGCCCCAGCATTTT. Protein product: CAWGRPNQPQHF.

This sequence joins TRBV5-6 and TRBJ1-5, with TRBD1 matching 10 bases. V trimming: 2 bases; J trimming: 4 bases; junction bases outside the gene matches: 3. This CDR3 has 15 residues. The germline CDR1 and CDR2 sequences are SGHDT and YYEEEE. CDR3 DNA sequence: TGTGCCAGCAGCTTTGGGACAGGGGAAAATCAGCCCCAGCATTTT. It encodes CASSFGTGENQPQHF.

The rearrangement uses TRBV6-5 and TRBJ1-2; 10 bases agree with TRBD1. The CDR3 length is 13 residues. V dropped 6 bases and J dropped 7; count of bases not matched to a gene: 5. Germline CDR1 is MNHEY and CDR2 is SVGAGI. The CDR3 region is CASSRGQGSGYTF. CDR3 in DNA: TGTGCCAGCAGCCGGGGACAGGGGTCTGGCTACACCTTC.

This clone was picked up a small number of times. The chain has TRBV6-1 and TRBJ2-3; a possible D gene is TRBD2 (5 bases). This CDR3 region has 14 residues. Germline V lookup: CDR1 MNHNS, CDR2 SASEGT. Trimming took 3 bases from V and 4 from J, leaving 11 bases between them. For the CDR3, the DNA is TGTGCCAGCAGTGAGGCCCCGGGGTCAGATACGCAGTATTTT. Protein: CASSEAPGSDTQYF.

The chain uses TRBV6-1 and TRBJ2-7; tentative D call: TRBD2 (6 bases). This CDR3 comprises 16 residues. Per the germline V gene, CDR1 is MNHNS and CDR2 is SASEGT. V lost 4 bases and J lost 7, with 23 bases in between. The CDR3 here is CASSVSRPGGAGEQYF. The CDR3 nucleotides are TGTGCCAGCAGTGTATCGCGTCCCGGGGGAGCAGGGGAGCAGTACTTC.

This clone was observed a handful of times. The V call is TRBV21-1, the J call TRBJ2-1; the D call of TRBD2 is as the table states it, not checked on the DNA. TRBV21-1 is a known pseudogene. This CDR3 is built from 19 residues. CDR3 bases: TGTGCCAGCAGCAAATGCACAGGACCTAGCGGGACAATCTACAATGAGCAGTTCTTC. Its translation is CASSKCTGPSGTIYNEQFF.

This clone was recorded only once. The V call is TRBV19, the J call TRBJ1-1; 11 nucleotides match TRBD1. The ends lost 6 bases at V and 7 bases at J; junction bases unmatched: 7. The CDR3 contains 14 residues. From germline, CDR1 is LNHDA and CDR2 SQIVND (reference sequence). In DNA, the CDR3 is TGTGCCAGTAGCATCACCGGGACAGGGGGTGAAGCTTTCTTT. It is translated as CASSITGTGGEAFF. Full variable domain (outside the CDR3, taken from reference TRBV19 and TRBJ1-1): DGGITQSPKYLFRKEGQNVTLSCEQNLNHDAMYWYRQDPGQGLRLIYYSQIVNDFQKGDIAEGYSVSREKKESFPLTVTSAQKNPTAFYLCASSITGTGGEAFFGQGTRLTVV.

The rearrangement links TRBV4-2 to TRBJ2-3; TRBD2 matches 14 bases. CDR3 length: 18 amino acids. V was pared by 3 bases and J by 0 bases, with 5 bases of the junction left unmatched. Germline CDR1 is LGHNA and CDR2 is YNFKEQ. This CDR3 reads CASSHTTSGRGSTDTQYF. In DNA, the CDR3 is TGTGCCAGCAGCCACACGACTAGCGGGAGGGGGAGCACAGATACGCAGTATTTT.